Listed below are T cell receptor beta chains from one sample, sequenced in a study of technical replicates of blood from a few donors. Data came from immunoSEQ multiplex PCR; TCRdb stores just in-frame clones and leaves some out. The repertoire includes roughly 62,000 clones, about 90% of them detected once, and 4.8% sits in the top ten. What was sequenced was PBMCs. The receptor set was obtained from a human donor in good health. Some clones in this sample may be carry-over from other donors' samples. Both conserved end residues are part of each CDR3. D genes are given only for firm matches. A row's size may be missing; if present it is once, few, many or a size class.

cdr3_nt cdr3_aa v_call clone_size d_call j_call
TGCGCCAGCAGCCAAGAGTACTCCCTAGCGGGAGGAGAGACCCAGTACTTC CASSQEYSLAGGETQYF TRBV4-3 . TRBD2 TRBJ2-5
TGTGCCAGCAGCCCACCGACTAGCCCCTTCGAAAATGAGCAGTTCTTC CASSPPTSPFENEQFF TRBV9 . TRBD2 TRBJ2-1
TGTGCCAGCAGCTTGGGACAGGGGATTGAAAAACTGTTTTTT CASSLGQGIEKLFF TRBV7-9 once TRBD1 TRBJ1-4
TGTGCCAGTGCCTTGAAGGGGATAGGGACCTACGAGCAGTACTTC CASALKGIGTYEQYF TRBV5-6 . . TRBJ2-7
TGCGCCAGCAGCGTAGACAGTGACACTGAAGCTTTCTTT CASSVDSDTEAFF TRBV5-1 . . TRBJ1-1
TGTGCCAGCAGCGGGGAAGAGCGGGAGGGAGGAAACATTCAGTACTTC CASSGEEREGGNIQYF TRBV9 . TRBD2 TRBJ2-4
TGTGCCAGCAGTGGGGACAGGGCCTACGAGCAGTACTTC CASSGDRAYEQYF TRBV6-6 . TRBD1 TRBJ2-7
TGTGCCAGCAGGGACAGGGGATCCACAGATACGCAGTATTTT CASRDRGSTDTQYF TRBV14 . TRBD1 TRBJ2-3
TGTGCCAGCAGTGAAGCCCTCAGTATCCAAGAGACCCAGTACTTC CASSEALSIQETQYF TRBV6-1 . . TRBJ2-5
TGTGCCAGCAGGTCGGGACAGTCTAACTATGGCTACACCTTC CASRSGQSNYGYTF TRBV6-5 . TRBD1 TRBJ1-2
TGTGCCAGCAGCTTAGGTGGGACAGGGGGCACTGAAGCTTTCTTT CASSLGGTGGTEAFF TRBV7-2 . TRBD1 TRBJ1-1
TGTGCCAGCAGCCAATCTAGCGCCCGAATTTACGAGCAGTACTTC CASSQSSARIYEQYF TRBV7-9 . . TRBJ2-7
TGCGCCAGCAGCCAAGGGGCTGGGCGGGGGGCTTACACAGATACGCAGTATTTT CASSQGAGRGAYTDTQYF TRBV4-3 once TRBD2 TRBJ2-3
TGTGCCAGCAGGCTACAGGGGAACAATCAGCCCCAGCATTTT CASRLQGNNQPQHF TRBV6-5 . TRBD1 TRBJ1-5
TGTGCCAGCTACAAGATAGACAGGGGGCGCACCGGGGGCTACACCTTC CASYKIDRGRTGGYTF TRBV28 . TRBD1 TRBJ1-2
TGTGCCAGCAGCTTAATATCCGAGCAGTACTTC CASSLISEQYF TRBV7-4 . . TRBJ2-7
TGTGCCAGCAGCGACACCACTAGCGGGAGTTACAATGAGCAGTTCTTC CASSDTTSGSYNEQFF TRBV9 . TRBD2 TRBJ2-1
TGTGCCAGCAGACCAGGGACTAGCGGGAACTACGAGCAGTACTTC CASRPGTSGNYEQYF TRBV5-4 . TRBD2 TRBJ2-7
TGTGCCACCCGGAGGTCTAGCGGGGGGAGGCAGCAAGAGACCCAGTACTTC CATRRSSGGRQQETQYF TRBV2 . TRBD2 TRBJ2-5
TGTGCCAGCAGCGCAGGGACAGGTGAAGAGACCCAGTACTTC CASSAGTGEETQYF TRBV9 . TRBD1 TRBJ2-5
TGTGCCACCAGCAGAGCCAGCTCCTACAATGAGCAGTTCTTC CATSRASSYNEQFF TRBV15 . . TRBJ2-1
TGTGCCAGCAGGGACGGAGGGGCGGTCAAATATGGCTACACCTTC CASRDGGAVKYGYTF TRBV6-1 . . TRBJ1-2
TGTGCCATCAATCTGGGGCGGGAGACCCAGTACTTC CAINLGRETQYF TRBV10-3 once . TRBJ2-5
TGTGCCAGCAGTGTGGAAGGGGGGGATAGCACAGATACGCAGTATTTT CASSVEGGDSTDTQYF TRBV6-4 . . TRBJ2-3
TGTGCCAGCAGCCCCGGGGAGGGCACAGGGTTTTACGGCTACACCTTC CASSPGEGTGFYGYTF TRBV19 . . TRBJ1-2
TGTGCCAGCAGCTTCCGGGAACAAGCGAGGGAGCAGTACTTC CASSFREQAREQYF TRBV11-2 . . TRBJ2-7
TGTGCCAGCTCGCAACTAGGACTAGTCCTTGGGCAGTTCTTC CASSQLGLVLGQFF TRBV18 . TRBD2 TRBJ2-1
TGTGCCAGCAGCCTACAGGGCGGATCCTATAATTCACCCCTCCACTTT CASSLQGGSYNSPLHF TRBV5-6 . . TRBJ1-6
TGCGCCAGCAGCCCAGAAGAGGAGGGAAACTATGGCTACACCTTC CASSPEEEGNYGYTF TRBV4-3 many . TRBJ1-2
TGCGCCAGCAGCTTGGAGGCGGCGTACCCTTTAGGCAATGAGCAGTTCTTC CASSLEAAYPLGNEQFF TRBV5-1 . . TRBJ2-1
TGTGCCAGCAGCGCCCATGGCGGGTACGGGGAGCTGTTTTTT CASSAHGGYGELFF TRBV9 . . TRBJ2-2
TGCGCCAGCAGCCCTAGCGGAACTAGCACAGATACGCAGTATTTT CASSPSGTSTDTQYF TRBV5-1 . TRBD2 TRBJ2-3
TGTGCCAGCAGCTACAGTACGAATCAGCCCCAGCATTTT CASSYSTNQPQHF TRBV7-2 . . TRBJ1-5
TGTGCCAGCAGCTTAGCCGGACAGGGCTCCTACGAGCAGTACTTC CASSLAGQGSYEQYF TRBV7-9 once TRBD1 TRBJ2-7
TGTGCCAGCAGCTTAATGACAGGGGGGAACTATGGCTACACCTTC CASSLMTGGNYGYTF TRBV7-6 . TRBD1 TRBJ1-2
TGTGCCAGTAGTATGGGACTAAACACAGATACGCAGTATTTT CASSMGLNTDTQYF TRBV19 . TRBD2 TRBJ2-3
TGTGCCAGCAGCTTAGGGACTAGCGGGGGGTCCTACAATGAGCAGTTCTTC CASSLGTSGGSYNEQFF TRBV7-2 . TRBD2 TRBJ2-1
TGTGCCAGCAGCTCATGGGCCACTGGGGAGACCCAGTACTTC CASSSWATGETQYF TRBV7-9 . . TRBJ2-5
TGTGCCAGCAGCTTATGGGGAGCGGCACAAGAGACCCAGTACTTC CASSLWGAAQETQYF TRBV7-9 . . TRBJ2-5
TGTGCCAGTAACCCACAGGTTTCGCATAATTCACCCCTCCACTTT CASNPQVSHNSPLHF TRBV19 . . TRBJ1-6
TGTGCCAGCAGTGAACAGGGACGGGGGTTTGATGAGCAGTTCTTC CASSEQGRGFDEQFF TRBV2 . . TRBJ2-1
TGTGCCAGCAGCGAAACAGGGGCCTCCCCCGGGGAGCTGTTTTTT CASSETGASPGELFF TRBV9 . TRBD1 TRBJ2-2
TGCAGCGTTATGGGACAGGGACCCTACGAGCAGTACTTC CSVMGQGPYEQYF TRBV29-1 . TRBD1 TRBJ2-7
TGCGCCAGCAGCCAAGAGGGACTAGCGGGGAGGGAGCAGTTCTTC CASSQEGLAGREQFF TRBV4-1 . TRBD2 TRBJ2-1
TGTGCCAGCAGTGGGGAGTTGGGCAGGGGCTCGGGCAATCAGCCCCAGCATTTT CASSGELGRGSGNQPQHF TRBV2 . . TRBJ1-5
TGTGCCAGCAGCGTAGACTGGGGGCGAGAGCAGTACTTC CASSVDWGREQYF TRBV9 . . TRBJ2-7
TGTGCCAGCTCACCCGGGATAGGCCCAGATACGCAGTATTTT CASSPGIGPDTQYF TRBV18 . . TRBJ2-3
TGTGCCAGCAGGCAGGGTAGCACAGATACGCAGTATTTT CASRQGSTDTQYF TRBV11-3 . . TRBJ2-3
TGTGCCAGCAGCTTAGAGGGGCGGCCCCTGGGGAGCACAGATACGCAGTATTTT CASSLEGRPLGSTDTQYF TRBV7-2 . . TRBJ2-3
TGTGCCAGCAGCTTAGGTCAGGGAAACACTGAAGCTTTCTTT CASSLGQGNTEAFF TRBV7-9 . . TRBJ1-1